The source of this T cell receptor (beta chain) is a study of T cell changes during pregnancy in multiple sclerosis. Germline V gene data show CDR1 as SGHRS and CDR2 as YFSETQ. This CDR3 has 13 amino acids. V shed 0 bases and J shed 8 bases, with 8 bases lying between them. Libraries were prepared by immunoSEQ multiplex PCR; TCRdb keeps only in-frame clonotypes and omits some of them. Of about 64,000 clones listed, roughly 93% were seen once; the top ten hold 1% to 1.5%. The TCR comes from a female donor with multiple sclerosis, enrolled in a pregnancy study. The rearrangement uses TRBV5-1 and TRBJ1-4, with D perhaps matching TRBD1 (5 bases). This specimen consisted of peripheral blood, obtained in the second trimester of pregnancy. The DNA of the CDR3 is TGCGCCAGCAGCTTGGGAACAGGCGAAAAACTGTTTTTT. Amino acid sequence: CASSLGTGEKLFF. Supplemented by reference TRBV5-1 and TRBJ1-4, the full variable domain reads KAGVTQTPRYLIKTRGQQVTLSCSPISGHRSVSWYQQTPGQGLQFLFEYFSETQRNKGNFPGRFSGRQFSNSRSEMNVSTLELGDSALYLCASSLGTGEKLFFGSGTQLSVL.